The clone carrying this T cell receptor beta chain has more than one count but fewer than ten. The CDR3 contains 14 residues. The V end lost 2 bases, the J end lost 11 bases, and 16 bases lay between the germline ends. Germline assignment: CDR1 LNHNV and CDR2 YYDKDF (reference sequence). Produced via immunoSEQ multiplex PCR; TCRdb's table is partial and in-frame only. Of some 390,000 clones in the sample, approximately 86% are singletons; the top ten hold 3%. The data derive from a study of blood T cell repertoires in COVID-19. Across the whole study: The United States, Italy and Spain provided the acute and convalescent COVID-19 samples.

Sequenced material: peripheral blood. The chain has TRBV15 and TRBJ2-1, with D possibly being TRBD2 (5 bases). The source of this sequence is a human donor in a cohort sampled during active COVID-19. CDR3 sequence reads: CATSRSADVDKQFF. The DNA for the CDR3 is TGTGCCACCAGCAGATCAGCGGACGTAGATAAGCAGTTCTTC. Using reference TRBV15 and TRBJ2-1 for the parts outside the CDR3, the full variable domain is DAMVIQNPRYQVTQFGKPVTLSCSQTLNHNVMYWYQQKSSQAPKLLFHYYDKDFNNEADTPDNFQSRRPNTSFCFLDIRSPGLGDTAMYLCATSRSADVDKQFFGPGTRLTVL.